Each of the 25 T cell receptor beta chains below was sequenced from the same sample in a study of cytomegalovirus exposure and HLA in healthy donors. The PCR had 60 Vbeta and 13 Jbeta primers. TCRdb's table, derived via immunoSEQ multiplex PCR, lists solely in-frame clones and lacks some. The sample consists of approximately 150,000 clones, 65% to 80% of them appearing once. The sample taken for sequencing was PBMCs. Receptors were obtained from a woman aged 35 to 49 in good health and CMV-seropositive.

This chain connects TRBV28 to TRBJ2-2; TRBD1 is a possible D gene (5 bases). Trimming removed 10 bases at V and 2 bases at J, with 8 bases between. Germline V gene lookup returns CDR1 MDHEN and CDR2 SYDVKM. CDR3 length: 12 amino acids. CDR3 nucleotides: TGTGCCATTCAGGGAAACACCGGGGAGCTGTTTTTT. Translating gives CAIQGNTGELFF.

This chain connects TRBV5-6 to TRBJ1-2, with 7 bases identical to TRBD1. V shed 0 bases, J shed 4 bases, and the junction held 0 bases outside the gene matches. Per the germline V gene, CDR1 is SGHDT and CDR2 is YYEEEE. The CDR3 runs to 13 residues. The CDR3 region has the DNA TGTGCCAGCAGCTTGGACAGGGGCTATGGCTACACCTTC. This codes for CASSLDRGYGYTF.

V is TRBV4-1 and J is TRBJ2-1; D unclear. This CDR3 comprises 13 residues. The ends were cut back, 0 bases at V and 10 bases at J, with 10 bases in the middle. Per germline, CDR1 MGHRA and CDR2 YSYEKL. CDR3 DNA sequence: TGCGCCAGCAGCCAAGATCTGGCTTGGGAGCAGTTCTTC. It yields the protein CASSQDLAWEQFF.

The CDR3 spells CASSSVAGGITGELFF. CDR3 nucleotide sequence: TGTGCCAGCAGCTCGGTAGCGGGAGGTATCACCGGGGAGCTGTTTTTT. This chain connects TRBV5-6 to TRBJ2-2, with TRBD2 identical over 10 bases. Trimming removed 3 bases from V and 4 bases from J; junction bases left unmatched: 6. Germline CDR1 reads SGHDT; CDR2 reads YYEEEE. The CDR3 totals 16 residues.

CDR3 bases: TGTGCCAGCAGCAGGGGACCTGGAAACACCATATATTTT. It translates to CASSRGPGNTIYF. The chain uses TRBV25-1 and TRBJ1-3; D is perhaps TRBD1 (6 bases). The CDR3 loop spans 13 amino acids. Between the trimmed V and J ends, which lost 6 bases and 2 bases, there was a span of 8 bases. Looked up from germline, CDR1 is MGHDK and CDR2 is SYGVNS.

V and J are TRBV5-1 and TRBJ2-3; D call uncertain. CDR3 length equals 14 residues. The germline V gene has CDR1 SGHRS and CDR2 YFSETQ. V lost 2 bases and J lost 2, with 9 bases in between. The CDR3 reads CASSFGINTDTQYF. CDR3 DNA sequence: TGCGCCAGCAGCTTTGGCATTAACACAGATACGCAGTATTTT.

V usage is TRBV5-6 and J usage is TRBJ1-1; TRBD1 is a possible D gene (5 bases). Between the trimmed V and J ends, which lost 4 bases and 5 bases, there was a span of 12 bases. CDR3 length: 13 amino acids. Germline values: CDR1 SGHDT, CDR2 YYEEEE. In nucleotides, the CDR3 is TGTGCCAGCAGCCTCGGGGGGGAAACTGAAGCTTTCTTT. Translated: CASSLGGETEAFF.

The J gene is TRBJ1-2, the V gene TRBV30; TRBD1 matches 7 bases. The CDR3 is made up of 15 amino acids. J gave up 4 bases and V 8 bases, and 16 bases lay outside the gene matches. CDR1 and CDR2 from the germline V gene are GTSNPN and SVGIG (reference sequence). CDR3 protein: CAPKAETGNIYGYTF. The CDR3 DNA follows: TGTGCCCCTAAGGCTGAGACAGGGAATATCTATGGCTACACCTTC.

This rearrangement joins TRBV4-2 to TRBJ2-2, with D perhaps TRBD2 (6 bases). CDR3 length: 17 residues. V was trimmed by 0 bases and J by 3 bases, leaving 14 bases between them. Germline assignment: CDR1 LGHNA and CDR2 YNFKEQ. The CDR3 DNA sequence: TGTGCCAGCAGCCAAGAATTGCTAGCGACCTACACCGGGGAGCTGTTTTTT. This encodes CASSQELLATYTGELFF.

V usage is TRBV11-2 and J usage is TRBJ2-7, with a tentative D call TRBD1 (6 bases). The CDR3 loop spans 14 amino acids. The germline CDR1 and CDR2 sequences are SGHAT and FQNNGV. The V end was cut by 0 bases, the J end by 4 bases, with 10 bases between. CDR3 in amino acids: CASSLDRQVYEQYF. DNA of the CDR3: TGTGCCAGCAGCTTAGATCGACAGGTATACGAGCAGTACTTC.

The chain carries TRBV30 and TRBJ2-7; 9 bases are shared with TRBD1. Trimming at V came to 2 bases and at J to 6 bases, leaving 8 bases not matched to a gene. The length of the CDR3 is 14 residues. Per the germline V gene, CDR1 is GTSNPN and CDR2 is SVGIG (reference sequence). CDR3 nucleotides: TGTGCCTGGAGTCCCGGGACAGGGTCAGGCGAGCAGTACTTC. This translates into CAWSPGTGSGEQYF.

J is TRBJ1-5 and V is TRBV28; D gene uncertain. CDR3 length: 15 amino acids. With 7 bases removed from V and 5 bases from J, the gap between germline ends came to 18 bases. Germline CDR1 is MDHEN and CDR2 is SYDVKM. The CDR3 DNA reads as TGTGCCAGCACTATACGGGGAGGGTATTATCAGCCCCAGCATTTT. It yields the protein CASTIRGGYYQPQHF.

The V call is TRBV11-3, the J call TRBJ2-1, with a weak D call TRBD2 (5 bases). The length of the CDR3 is 12 residues. V was shortened by 6 bases and J by 10 bases, with 13 bases between the two germline ends. Germline V gene data show CDR1 as SGHNT and CDR2 as YENEEA. CDR3 in amino acids: CASSKKAEEQFF. The CDR3 bases are TGTGCCAGCAGTAAAAAAGCGGAGGAGCAGTTCTTC.

The genes are TRBV2 and TRBJ2-5; 9 positions agree with TRBD2. This CDR3 spans 15 amino acids. Germline loops: CDR1 SNHLY, CDR2 FYNNEI. V was clipped by 4 bases and J by 4 bases; unmatched bases: 7. The CDR3 spells CASSAISTSGETQYF. The DNA of the CDR3 is TGTGCCAGCAGTGCCATATCGACTAGCGGAGAGACCCAGTACTTC.

V usage is TRBV7-2 and J usage is TRBJ1-2; 8 nucleotides line up with TRBD1. V was clipped by 4 bases and J by 2 bases; unmatched bases: 15. Per the germline V gene, CDR1 is SGHTA and CDR2 is FQGNSA. The CDR3 runs 18 residues. The CDR3 protein is CASSSRGMGQAVNYGYTF. The CDR3 nucleotides are TGTGCCAGCAGCTCCCGAGGAATGGGACAGGCCGTAAACTATGGCTACACCTTC.

The CDR3 nucleotides read TGTGCCAGCAGCAAACTTCGGGAGCCTCCAGAGACCCAGTACTTC. This encodes CASSKLREPPETQYF. The genes are TRBV7-8 and TRBJ2-5; D might be TRBD2 (6 bases). This CDR3 has 15 amino acids. In germline, CDR1 is SGHVS, CDR2 FQNEAQ. V was trimmed by 5 bases and J by 4 bases, leaving 17 bases between them.

This clone was detected only a few times. The chain couples TRBV14 to TRBJ2-7, with 8 nucleotides matching TRBD2. This CDR3 comprises 16 residues. The V gene end was trimmed by 1 base and the J gene end by 2 bases; junction bases not matched to a gene: 7. CDR1 and CDR2 from the germline V gene are SGHDN and FVKESK. Written as DNA, the CDR3 is TGTGCCAGCAGCCAAGGACAACTAGCGGCGGCCTACGAGCAGTACTTC. This codes for CASSQGQLAAAYEQYF.

This sequence joins TRBV9 and TRBJ2-3; a weak D match, TRBD2 (6 bases). Germline lookup yields CDR1 SGDLS and CDR2 YYNGEE. CDR3 length: 15 residues. Trimming stripped 2 bases from V and 0 bases from J, with 10 bases between. The chain's CDR3 is CASSVGGVSTDTQYF. For the CDR3, the DNA is TGTGCCAGCAGCGTTGGCGGGGTGAGCACAGATACGCAGTATTTT.

As regards this clone: The junction does not match germline at one end; this may be a read error. The V and J genes are TRBV7-9 and TRBJ2-3; 7 bases line up with TRBD1. This CDR3 is built from 13 residues. Germline CDR1 reads SEHNR; CDR2 reads FQNEAQ (reference sequence). CDR3 nucleotide sequence: TGTTCCAGCAGTACAGGGGGCACAGATACGCAGTATTTT. Translated, it gives CSSSTGGTDTQYF. The full variable domain, with the rest looked up from reference TRBV7-9 and TRBJ2-3, is DTGVSQNPRHKITKRGQNVTFRCDPISEHNRLYWYRQTLGQGPEFLTYFQNEAQLEKSRLLSDRFSAERPKGSFSTLEIQRTEQGDSAMYLCSSSTGGTDTQYFGPGTRLTVL.

The V call is TRBV7-2, the J call TRBJ1-5; 7 positions match TRBD1. Germline V lookup: CDR1 SGHTA, CDR2 FQGNSA. The CDR3 consists of 14 residues. V gave up 4 bases and J gave up 3 bases; unmatched junction bases: 3. CDR3 in DNA: TGTGCCAGCAGCTCGACAGGGTCCAATCAGCCCCAGCATTTT. This sequence encodes CASSSTGSNQPQHF.

As regards this clone: One end of the junction fails to match germline, which may point to a read error. The genes are TRBV7-9 and TRBJ1-1, with TRBD1 matching over 9 bases. Germline V gene data show CDR1 as SEHNR and CDR2 as FQNEAQ (reference sequence). This CDR3 is 17 amino acids long. CDR3 amino acids: CSSSLHWGGQGGTEAFF. The DNA for the CDR3 is TGTTCCAGCAGCTTACACTGGGGGGGACAGGGAGGCACTGAAGCTTTCTTT.

The chain couples TRBV7-2 to TRBJ1-6; D not certain. Germline CDR1 reads SGHTA; CDR2 reads FQGNSA. The CDR3 runs to 15 residues. V gave up 2 bases and J gave up 0 bases, with 5 bases separating them. Here the CDR3 reads CASSLYSSYNSPLHF. The DNA for the CDR3 is TGTGCCAGCAGCTTATACAGCTCCTATAATTCACCCCTCCACTTT. Drawing the rest from reference TRBV7-2 and TRBJ1-6, the complete variable domain is GAGVSQSPSNKVTEKGKDVELRCDPISGHTALYWYRQSLGQGLEFLIYFQGNSAPDKSGLPSDRFSAERTGGSVSTLTIQRTQQEDSAVYLCASSLYSSYNSPLHFGNGTRLTVT.

This sequence joins TRBV7-9 and TRBJ2-1; TRBD1 matches at 10 bases. V trimming: 4 bases; J trimming: 8 bases; junction bases outside the gene matches: 14. CDR1 and CDR2 (germline): SEHNR, FQNEAQ (reference sequence). The CDR3 length is 17 residues. CDR3 DNA: TGTGCCAGCAGCTCCCTCCCGGGACAGGGGCTTGGGGATGAGCAGTTCTTC. Its translation: CASSSLPGQGLGDEQFF.

In this sample, this clone turned up a few times. The chain is built from TRBV7-9 and TRBJ2-3, with TRBD2 as a possible D gene (6 bases). Trimming left V 3 bases short and J 0 bases short, with 10 bases between. The CDR3 sequence is 15 residues long. In germline, CDR1 is SEHNR, CDR2 FQNEAQ (reference sequence). As DNA, the CDR3 is TGTGCCAGCAGCTTCGGGACTCTCAGCACAGATACGCAGTATTTT. Protein product: CASSFGTLSTDTQYF.

The rearrangement joins TRBV11-2 to TRBJ1-4, with D perhaps matching TRBD1 (5 bases). Germline V CDR1 and CDR2: SGHAT, FQNNGV. Between the trimmed V and J ends, which lost 1 base and 1 base, there was a span of 10 bases. CDR3 length: 16 amino acids. CDR3 amino acids: CASSLGQGITNEKLFF. As DNA, the CDR3 is TGTGCCAGCAGCTTAGGGCAGGGAATAACTAATGAAAAACTGTTTTTT.